This T cell receptor (beta chain) was identified during a study of blood T cell repertoires in COVID-19. On the study more broadly: The origin of the acute and convalescent COVID-19 samples was the United States, Italy and Spain.

In the original workflow: Nucleated cell number was recorded as an estimate derived from reference gene primer amplification. Method: immunoSEQ multiplex PCR; TCRdb's copy keeps in-frame clones and lacks some. Clone size and V and J calls were adopted from that table, with D and trimming inferred from the DNA. The sample records 250,000 or so clones, about 88% being singletons. Germline CDR1 and CDR2: SGHRS and YFSETQ. The CDR3 is made up of 14 amino acids. V was pared by 0 bases and J by 6 bases, with 7 bases between. V usage is TRBV5-1 and J usage is TRBJ1-6, with a tentative D call TRBD1 (6 bases). The source is a woman aged 40 to 55 who had recovered from COVID-19. Sequenced material: peripheral blood. The CDR3 sequence: CASSLAGANSPLHF. In nucleotides, the CDR3 is TGCGCCAGCAGCTTGGCAGGGGCTAATTCACCCCTCCACTTT.